These T cell receptor beta chains were read from a single sample in a study of T cells in Graves' hyperthyroidism and ophthalmopathy. Each CDR3 protein gets one entry after TCRdb re-called the multiplex PCR reads with MiXCR. The sample consists of 800,000 or so distinct CDR3 sequences, over 35% of them appearing once. Sample: blood. These receptors came from a man younger than 35 with Graves' hyperthyroidism. Each CDR3 is given with its conserved first and last residue. Fields, in order: D gene, V gene, J gene, CDR3 protein. A D gene is named only where the DNA matches it firmly.

d_call: -
v_call: TRBV2
j_call: TRBJ2-2
cdr3_aa: CASSDDTGELFF

d_call: TRBD1
v_call: TRBV6-5
j_call: TRBJ1-3
cdr3_aa: CASSPNRGNTIYF

d_call: -
v_call: TRBV7-9
j_call: TRBJ2-7
cdr3_aa: CASSLAITNSYEQYF

d_call: TRBD1
v_call: TRBV25-1
j_call: TRBJ1-3
cdr3_aa: CASRGQVAGNTIYF

d_call: -
v_call: TRBV7-9
j_call: TRBJ1-1
cdr3_aa: CASSQEFRRLNTEAFF

d_call: -
v_call: TRBV25-1
j_call: TRBJ1-6
cdr3_aa: CASSQDQPSALHF

d_call: -
v_call: TRBV6-1
j_call: TRBJ1-3
cdr3_aa: CASSAFGNTIYF

d_call: -
v_call: TRBV7-2
j_call: TRBJ2-7
cdr3_aa: CASSLSRVYEQYF

d_call: TRBD1
v_call: TRBV19
j_call: TRBJ2-7
cdr3_aa: CAPPGTGRAEQYF

d_call: -
v_call: TRBV9
j_call: TRBJ1-5
cdr3_aa: CASNPGTSNQPQHF

d_call: TRBD1
v_call: TRBV29-1
j_call: TRBJ2-6
cdr3_aa: CSVVGTAGANVLTF

d_call: TRBD1
v_call: TRBV29-1
j_call: TRBJ1-2
cdr3_aa: CSVGTGGLYGYTF

d_call: -
v_call: TRBV5-1
j_call: TRBJ2-7
cdr3_aa: CASSFGVAYEQYF

d_call: -
v_call: TRBV29-1
j_call: TRBJ1-2
cdr3_aa: CSVEVGSGYTF

d_call: TRBD1
v_call: TRBV2
j_call: TRBJ1-5
cdr3_aa: CASSERRQGVQPQHF